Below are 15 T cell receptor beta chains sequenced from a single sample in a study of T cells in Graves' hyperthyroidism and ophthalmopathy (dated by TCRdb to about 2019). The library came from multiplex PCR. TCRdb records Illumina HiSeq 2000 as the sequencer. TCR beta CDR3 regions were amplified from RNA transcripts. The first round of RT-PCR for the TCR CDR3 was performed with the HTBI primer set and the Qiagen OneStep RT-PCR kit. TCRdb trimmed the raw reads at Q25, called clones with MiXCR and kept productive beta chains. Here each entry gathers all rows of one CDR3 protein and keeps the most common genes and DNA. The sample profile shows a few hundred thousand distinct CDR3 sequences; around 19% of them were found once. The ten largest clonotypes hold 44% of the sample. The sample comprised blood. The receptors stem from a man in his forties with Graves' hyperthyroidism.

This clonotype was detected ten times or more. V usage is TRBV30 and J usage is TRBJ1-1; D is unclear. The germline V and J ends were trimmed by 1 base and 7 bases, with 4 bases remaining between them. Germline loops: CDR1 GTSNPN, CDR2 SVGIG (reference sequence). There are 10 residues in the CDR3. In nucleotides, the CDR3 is TGTGCCTGGAGTGGCGGTGAAGCTTTCTTT. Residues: CAWSGGEAFF.

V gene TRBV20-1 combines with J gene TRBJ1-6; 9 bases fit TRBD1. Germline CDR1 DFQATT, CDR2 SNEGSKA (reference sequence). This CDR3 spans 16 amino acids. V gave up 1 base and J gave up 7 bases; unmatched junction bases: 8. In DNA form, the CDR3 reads TGCAGTGCTAGAGTCCCGGGACAGGGATCCAATTCACCCCTCCACTTT. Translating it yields CSARVPGQGSNSPLHF.

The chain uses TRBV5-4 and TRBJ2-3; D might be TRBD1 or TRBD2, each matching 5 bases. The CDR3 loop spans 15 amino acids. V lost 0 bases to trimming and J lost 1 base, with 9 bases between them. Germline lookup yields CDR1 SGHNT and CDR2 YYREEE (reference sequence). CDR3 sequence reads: CASSLGGIRTDTQYF. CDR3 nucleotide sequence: TGTGCCAGCAGCTTGGGGGGGATTCGCACAGATACGCAGTATTTT. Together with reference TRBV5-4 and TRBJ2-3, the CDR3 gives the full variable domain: ETGVTQSPTHLIKTRGQQVTLRCSSQSGHNTVSWYQQALGQGPQFIFQYYREEENGRGNFPPRFSGLQFPNYSSELNVNALELDDSALYLCASSLGGIRTDTQYFGPGTRLTVL.

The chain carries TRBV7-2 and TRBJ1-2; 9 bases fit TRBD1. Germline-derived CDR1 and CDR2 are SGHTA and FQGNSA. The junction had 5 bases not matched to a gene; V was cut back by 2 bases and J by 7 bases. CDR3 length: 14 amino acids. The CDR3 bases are TGTGCCAGCAGCTTAATTGGGACAGGGTTTGGCTACACCTTC. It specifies CASSLIGTGFGYTF.

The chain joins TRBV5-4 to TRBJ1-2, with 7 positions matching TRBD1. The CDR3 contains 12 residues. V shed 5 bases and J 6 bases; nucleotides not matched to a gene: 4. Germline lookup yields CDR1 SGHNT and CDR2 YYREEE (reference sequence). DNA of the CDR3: TGTGCCAGCAGATACGACAGGGATGGCTACACCTTC. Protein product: CASRYDRDGYTF.

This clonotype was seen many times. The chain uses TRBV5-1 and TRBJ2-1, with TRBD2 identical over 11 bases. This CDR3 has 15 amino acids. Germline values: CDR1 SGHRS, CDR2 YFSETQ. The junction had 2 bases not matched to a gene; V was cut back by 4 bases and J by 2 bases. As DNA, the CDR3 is TGCGCCAGCAGCCTTAGCGGGGGGGCCTACAATGAGCAGTTCTTC. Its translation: CASSLSGGAYNEQFF. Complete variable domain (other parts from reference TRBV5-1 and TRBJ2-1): KAGVTQTPRYLIKTRGQQVTLSCSPISGHRSVSWYQQTPGQGLQFLFEYFSETQRNKGNFPGRFSGRQFSNSRSEMNVSTLELGDSALYLCASSLSGGAYNEQFFGPGTRLTVL.

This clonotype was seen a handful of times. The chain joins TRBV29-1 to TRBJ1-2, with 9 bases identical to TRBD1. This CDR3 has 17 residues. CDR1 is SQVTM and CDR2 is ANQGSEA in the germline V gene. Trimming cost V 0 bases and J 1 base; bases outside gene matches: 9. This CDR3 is CSVEDISRTGVNYGYTF. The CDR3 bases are TGCAGCGTTGAAGACATCTCAAGGACAGGGGTTAACTATGGCTACACCTTC.

This CDR3 reads CASSLSPNVLTF. DNA of the CDR3: TGTGCCAGCAGCTTGTCCCCCAACGTCCTGACTTTC. The rearrangement joins TRBV7-9 to TRBJ2-6, with D hard to call. This CDR3 is built from 12 residues. V lost 3 bases and J lost 8, with 5 bases in between. CDR1 and CDR2 (germline): SEHNR, FQNEAQ (reference sequence). Drawing the rest from reference TRBV7-9 and TRBJ2-6, the complete variable domain is DTGVSQNPRHKITKRGQNVTFRCDPISEHNRLYWYRQTLGQGPEFLTYFQNEAQLEKSRLLSDRFSAERPKGSFSTLEIQRTEQGDSAMYLCASSLSPNVLTFGAGSRLTVL.

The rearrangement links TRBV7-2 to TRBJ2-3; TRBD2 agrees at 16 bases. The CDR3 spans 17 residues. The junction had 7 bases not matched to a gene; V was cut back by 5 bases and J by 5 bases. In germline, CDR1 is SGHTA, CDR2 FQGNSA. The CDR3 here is CASSPRGLAGGQDTQYF. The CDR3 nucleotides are TGTGCCAGCAGCCCCCGGGGACTAGCGGGGGGGCAAGATACGCAGTATTTT. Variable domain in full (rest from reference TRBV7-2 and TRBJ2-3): GAGVSQSPSNKVTEKGKDVELRCDPISGHTALYWYRQSLGQGLEFLIYFQGNSAPDKSGLPSDRFSAERTGGSVSTLTIQRTQQEDSAVYLCASSPRGLAGGQDTQYFGPGTRLTVL.

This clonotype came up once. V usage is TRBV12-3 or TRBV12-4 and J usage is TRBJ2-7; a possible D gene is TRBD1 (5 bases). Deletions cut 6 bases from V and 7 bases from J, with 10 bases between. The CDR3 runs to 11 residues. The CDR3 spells CASSRRQEQYF. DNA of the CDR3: TGTGCCAGCAGCCGGAGACAGGAGCAGTACTTC.

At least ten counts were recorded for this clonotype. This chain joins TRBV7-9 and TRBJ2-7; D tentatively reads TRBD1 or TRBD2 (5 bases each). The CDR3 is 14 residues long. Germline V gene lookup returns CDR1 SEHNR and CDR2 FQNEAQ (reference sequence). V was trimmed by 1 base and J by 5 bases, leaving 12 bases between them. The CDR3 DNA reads TGTGCCAGCAGCTTAGTCCGAGGGGAGCACGAGCAGTACTTC. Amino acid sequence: CASSLVRGEHEQYF.

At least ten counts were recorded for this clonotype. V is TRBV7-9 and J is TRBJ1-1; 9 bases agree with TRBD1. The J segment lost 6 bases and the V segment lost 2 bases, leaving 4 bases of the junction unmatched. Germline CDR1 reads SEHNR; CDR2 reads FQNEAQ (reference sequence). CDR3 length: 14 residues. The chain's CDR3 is CASSLTGTGSEAFF. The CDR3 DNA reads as TGTGCCAGCAGCTTAACCGGGACAGGGTCTGAAGCTTTCTTT.

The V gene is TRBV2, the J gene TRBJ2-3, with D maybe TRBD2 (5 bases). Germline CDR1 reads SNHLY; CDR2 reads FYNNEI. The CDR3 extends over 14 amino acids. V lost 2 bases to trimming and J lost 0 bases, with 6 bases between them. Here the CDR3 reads CASSETGSTDTQYF. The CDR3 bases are TGTGCCAGCAGTGAAACGGGAAGCACAGATACGCAGTATTTT.

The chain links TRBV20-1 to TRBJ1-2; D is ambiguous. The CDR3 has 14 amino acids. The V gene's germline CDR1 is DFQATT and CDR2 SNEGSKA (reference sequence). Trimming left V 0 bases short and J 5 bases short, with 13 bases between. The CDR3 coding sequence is TGCAGTGCTAGAGATCCCGCAGGTGTGTATGGCTACACCTTC. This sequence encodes CSARDPAGVYGYTF.

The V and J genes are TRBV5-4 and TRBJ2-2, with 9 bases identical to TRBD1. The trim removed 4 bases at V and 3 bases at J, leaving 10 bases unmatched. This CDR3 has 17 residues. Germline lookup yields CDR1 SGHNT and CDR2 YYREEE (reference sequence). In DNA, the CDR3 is TGTGCCAGCAGCAAGGCGCCGGGACAGGGATACACCGGGGAGCTGTTTTTT. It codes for CASSKAPGQGYTGELFF.